A single sample gave rise to the 3 T cell receptor beta chains below, sequenced in a study of Graves' ophthalmopathy and Graves' hyperthyroidism. RNA transcripts served as template for amplifying TCR beta CDR3 sequences. After a first-round RT-PCR with HTBI primers, a second-round multiplex PCR was run. TCRdb independently ran MiXCR on the multiplex PCR reads; one entry per CDR3 protein. The table lists 300,000 to 400,000 distinct CDR3 sequences, under 20% of them singletons. The material sequenced was peripheral blood. These receptors were obtained from an adult man with Graves' ophthalmopathy.

A few counts support this clonotype. V is TRBV6-1 and J is TRBJ1-3, with 7 bases that match TRBD1. The length of the CDR3 is 15 residues. J gave up 0 bases and V 6 bases, and 5 bases lay outside the gene matches. Germline V gives CDR1 MNHNS, CDR2 SASEGT. CDR3 in amino acids: CASRTGTNSGNTIYF. In DNA form, the CDR3 reads TGTGCCAGCAGGACAGGGACTAACTCTGGAAACACCATATATTTT.

This clonotype was counted ten times or more. At one of its ends the junction is not consistent with the germline gene, which may arise from a read error. This sequence joins TRBV12-3 or TRBV12-4 and TRBJ1-1, with D possibly matching TRBD1 (6 bases). The CDR3 runs to 15 residues. The CDR3 reads CASSFDRGAGTGAFF. The DNA for the CDR3 is TGTGCCAGCAGTTTCGATCGGGGGGCGGGCACTGGAGCTTTCTTT.

This clonotype was seen repeatedly, ten times or more. This chain links TRBV7-8 with TRBJ2-2; D unclear. V was cut by 1 base and J by 0 bases, with 9 bases left in between. This CDR3 region has 16 residues. Per germline, CDR1 SGHVS and CDR2 FQNEAQ. The CDR3 DNA sequence: TGTGCCAGCAGCTTAGGTTTCCAAACGAACACCGGGGAGCTGTTTTTT. This codes for CASSLGFQTNTGELFF.